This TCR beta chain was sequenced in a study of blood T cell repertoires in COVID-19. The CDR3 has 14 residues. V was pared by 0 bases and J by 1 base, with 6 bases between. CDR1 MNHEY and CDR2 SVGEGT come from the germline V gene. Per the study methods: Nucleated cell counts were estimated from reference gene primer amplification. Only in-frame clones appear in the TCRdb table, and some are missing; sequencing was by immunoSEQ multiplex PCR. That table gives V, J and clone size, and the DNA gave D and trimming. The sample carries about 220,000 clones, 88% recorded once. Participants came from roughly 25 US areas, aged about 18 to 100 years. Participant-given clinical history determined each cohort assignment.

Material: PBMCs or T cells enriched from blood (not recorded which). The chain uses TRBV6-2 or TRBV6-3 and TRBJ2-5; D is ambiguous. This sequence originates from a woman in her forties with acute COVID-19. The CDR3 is CASSYSQTQETQYF. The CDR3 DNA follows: TGTGCCAGCAGTTACTCACAAACCCAAGAGACCCAGTACTTC.